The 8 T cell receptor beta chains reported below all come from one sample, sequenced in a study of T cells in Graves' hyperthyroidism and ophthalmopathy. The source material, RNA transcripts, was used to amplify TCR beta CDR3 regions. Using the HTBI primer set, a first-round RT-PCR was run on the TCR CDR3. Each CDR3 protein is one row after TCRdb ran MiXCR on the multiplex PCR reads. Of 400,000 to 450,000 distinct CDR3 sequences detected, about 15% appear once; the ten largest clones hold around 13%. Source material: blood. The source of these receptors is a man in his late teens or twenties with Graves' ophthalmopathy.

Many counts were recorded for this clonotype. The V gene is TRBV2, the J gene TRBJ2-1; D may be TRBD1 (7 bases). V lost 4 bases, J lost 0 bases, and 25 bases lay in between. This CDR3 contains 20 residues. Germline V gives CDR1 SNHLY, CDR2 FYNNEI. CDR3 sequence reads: CASSGERGRGGTDSYNEQFF. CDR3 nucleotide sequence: TGTGCCAGCAGTGGGGAGAGAGGAAGGGGCGGGACAGACTCCTACAATGAGCAGTTCTTC. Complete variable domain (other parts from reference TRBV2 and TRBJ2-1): EPEVTQTPSHQVTQMGQEVILRCVPISNHLYFYWYRQILGQKVEFLVSFYNNEISEKSEIFDDQFSVERPDGSNFTLKIRSTKLEDSAMYFCASSGERGRGGTDSYNEQFFGPGTRLTVL.

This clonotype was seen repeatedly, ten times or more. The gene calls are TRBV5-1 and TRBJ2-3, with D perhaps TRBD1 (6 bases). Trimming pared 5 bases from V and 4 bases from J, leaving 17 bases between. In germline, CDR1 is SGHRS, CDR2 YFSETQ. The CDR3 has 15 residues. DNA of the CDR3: TGCGCCAGCAGTCCCTCCCCCGCAGGGGCAGATACGCAGTATTTT. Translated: CASSPSPAGADTQYF.

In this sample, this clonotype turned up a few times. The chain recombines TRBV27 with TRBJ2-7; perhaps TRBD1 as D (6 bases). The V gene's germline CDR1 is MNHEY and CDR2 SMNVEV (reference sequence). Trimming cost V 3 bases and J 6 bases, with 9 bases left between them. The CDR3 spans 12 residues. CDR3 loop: CASSLNRAEQYF. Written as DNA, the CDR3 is TGTGCCAGCAGTTTGAACAGGGCCGAGCAGTACTTC.

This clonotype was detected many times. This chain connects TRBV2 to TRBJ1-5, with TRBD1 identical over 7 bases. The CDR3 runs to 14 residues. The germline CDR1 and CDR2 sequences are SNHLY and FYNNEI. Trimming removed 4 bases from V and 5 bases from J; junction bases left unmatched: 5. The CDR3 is CASSGFRGDQPQHF. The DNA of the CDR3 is TGTGCCAGCAGTGGCTTCAGGGGGGATCAGCCCCAGCATTTT.

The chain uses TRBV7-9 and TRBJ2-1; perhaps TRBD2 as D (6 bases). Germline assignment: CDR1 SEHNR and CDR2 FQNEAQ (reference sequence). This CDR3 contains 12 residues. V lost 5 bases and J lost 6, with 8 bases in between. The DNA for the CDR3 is TGTGCCAGCAGCACTAGCCGCAATGAGCAGTTCTTC. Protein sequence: CASSTSRNEQFF. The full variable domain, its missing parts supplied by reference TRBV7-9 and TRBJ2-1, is DTGVSQNPRHKITKRGQNVTFRCDPISEHNRLYWYRQTLGQGPEFLTYFQNEAQLEKSRLLSDRFSAERPKGSFSTLEIQRTEQGDSAMYLCASSTSRNEQFFGPGTRLTVL.

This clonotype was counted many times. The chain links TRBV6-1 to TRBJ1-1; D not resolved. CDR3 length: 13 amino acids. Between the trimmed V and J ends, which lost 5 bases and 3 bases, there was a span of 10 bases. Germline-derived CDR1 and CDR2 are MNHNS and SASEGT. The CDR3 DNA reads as TGTGCCAGCAGTTCCCTGGTAGACACTGAAGCTTTCTTT. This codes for CASSSLVDTEAFF.

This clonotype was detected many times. The CDR3 DNA reads as TGTGCCAGCAGCAACCAAGGGTCAAACACCGGGGAGCTGTTTTTT. It is translated as CASSNQGSNTGELFF. The rearrangement uses TRBV12-3 or TRBV12-4 and TRBJ2-2; D unclear. Trimming removed 6 bases from V and 2 bases from J, with 13 bases in between. This CDR3 is 15 amino acids long.

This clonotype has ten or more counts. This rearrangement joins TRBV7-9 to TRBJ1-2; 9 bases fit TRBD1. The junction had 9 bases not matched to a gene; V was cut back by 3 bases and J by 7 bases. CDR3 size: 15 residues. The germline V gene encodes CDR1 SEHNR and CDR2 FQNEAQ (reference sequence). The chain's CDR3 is CASSLNPGQGTGYTF. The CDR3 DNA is TGTGCCAGCAGCTTGAACCCGGGACAGGGTACTGGCTACACCTTC.